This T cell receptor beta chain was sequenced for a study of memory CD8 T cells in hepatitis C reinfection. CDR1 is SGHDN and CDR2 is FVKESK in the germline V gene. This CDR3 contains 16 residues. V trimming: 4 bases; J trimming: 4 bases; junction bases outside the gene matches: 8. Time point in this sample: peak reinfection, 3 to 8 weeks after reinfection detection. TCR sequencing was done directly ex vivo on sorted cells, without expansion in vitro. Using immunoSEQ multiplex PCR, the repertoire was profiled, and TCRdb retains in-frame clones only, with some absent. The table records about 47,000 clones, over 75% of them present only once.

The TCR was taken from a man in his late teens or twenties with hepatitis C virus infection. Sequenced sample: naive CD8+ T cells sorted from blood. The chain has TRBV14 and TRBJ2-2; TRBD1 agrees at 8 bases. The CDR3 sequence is CASSPIRGRSTGELFF. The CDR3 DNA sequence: TGTGCCAGCAGCCCTATCAGGGGGCGCTCCACCGGGGAGCTGTTTTTT.